This T cell receptor (beta chain) derives from a study of T-cell reconstitution after alpha-beta-depleted transplantation in children. V lost 0 bases and J lost 0, with 10 bases in between. CDR3 size: 15 residues. Per germline, CDR1 DFQATT and CDR2 SNEGSKA (reference sequence). A few counts support this clonotype. For TCRbeta, the library was prepared with unique molecular identifiers. TCRdb passed the PCR reads through MiXCR, listing each CDR3 protein once. The table shows a few hundred thousand distinct CDR3 sequences, with 9% to 12% occurring only once. This TCR came from a human donor who donated a stem cell graft to a child with acute lymphoblastic leukemia. This sequence joins TRBV20-1 and TRBJ2-3, with D tentatively TRBD2 (5 bases). The material was PBMCs from the stem cell graft donor, obtained from the stem cell graft. The CDR3 loop is CSARDRRTSTDTQYF. As DNA, the CDR3 is TGCAGTGCTAGAGATCGTAGGACTAGCACAGATACGCAGTATTTT.